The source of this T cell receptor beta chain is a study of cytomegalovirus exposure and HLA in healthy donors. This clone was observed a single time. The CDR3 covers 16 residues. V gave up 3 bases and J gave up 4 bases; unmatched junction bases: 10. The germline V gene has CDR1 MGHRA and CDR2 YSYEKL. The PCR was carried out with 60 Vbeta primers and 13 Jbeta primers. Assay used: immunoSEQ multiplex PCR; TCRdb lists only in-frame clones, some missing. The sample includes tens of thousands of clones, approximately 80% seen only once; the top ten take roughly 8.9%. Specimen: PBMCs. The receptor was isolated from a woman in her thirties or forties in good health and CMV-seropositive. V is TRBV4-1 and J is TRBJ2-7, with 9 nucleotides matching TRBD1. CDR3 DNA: TGCGCCAGCAGCCATCCCAGGGGGGACAGGGCTTACGAGCAGTACTTC. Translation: CASSHPRGDRAYEQYF.